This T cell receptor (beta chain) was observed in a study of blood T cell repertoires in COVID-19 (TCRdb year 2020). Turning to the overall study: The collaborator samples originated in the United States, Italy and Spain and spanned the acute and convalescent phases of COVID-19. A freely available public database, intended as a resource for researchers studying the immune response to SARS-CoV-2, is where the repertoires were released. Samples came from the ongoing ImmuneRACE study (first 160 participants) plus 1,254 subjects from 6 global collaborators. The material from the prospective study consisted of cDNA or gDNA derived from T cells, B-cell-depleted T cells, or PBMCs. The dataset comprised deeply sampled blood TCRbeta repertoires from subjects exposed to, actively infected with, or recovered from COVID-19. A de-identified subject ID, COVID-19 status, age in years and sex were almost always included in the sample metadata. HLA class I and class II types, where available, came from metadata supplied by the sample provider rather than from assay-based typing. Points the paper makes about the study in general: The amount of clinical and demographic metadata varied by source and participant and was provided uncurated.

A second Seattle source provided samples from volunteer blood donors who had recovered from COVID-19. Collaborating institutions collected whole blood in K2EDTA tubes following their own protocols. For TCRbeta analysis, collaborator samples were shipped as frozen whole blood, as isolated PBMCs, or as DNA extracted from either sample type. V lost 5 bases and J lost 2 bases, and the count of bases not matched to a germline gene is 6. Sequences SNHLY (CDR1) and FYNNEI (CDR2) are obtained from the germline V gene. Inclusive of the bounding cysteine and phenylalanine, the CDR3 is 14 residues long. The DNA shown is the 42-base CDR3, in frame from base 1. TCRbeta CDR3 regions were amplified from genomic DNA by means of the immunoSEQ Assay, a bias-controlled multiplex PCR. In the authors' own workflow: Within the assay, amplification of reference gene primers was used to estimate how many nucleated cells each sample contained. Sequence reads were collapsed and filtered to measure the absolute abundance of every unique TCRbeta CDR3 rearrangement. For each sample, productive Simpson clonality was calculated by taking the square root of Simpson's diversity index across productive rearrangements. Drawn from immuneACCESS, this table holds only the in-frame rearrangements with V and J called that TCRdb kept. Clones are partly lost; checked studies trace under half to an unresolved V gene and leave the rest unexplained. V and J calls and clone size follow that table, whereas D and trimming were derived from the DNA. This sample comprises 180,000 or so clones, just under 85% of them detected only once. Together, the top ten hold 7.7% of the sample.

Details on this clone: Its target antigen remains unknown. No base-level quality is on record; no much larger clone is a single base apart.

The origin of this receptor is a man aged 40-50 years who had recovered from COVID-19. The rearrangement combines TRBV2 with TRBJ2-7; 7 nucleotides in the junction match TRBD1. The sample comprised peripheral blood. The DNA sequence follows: TGTGCCAGCAGTCAACGGACAGGTACCTACGAGCAGTACTTC. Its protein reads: CASSQRTGTYEQYF.